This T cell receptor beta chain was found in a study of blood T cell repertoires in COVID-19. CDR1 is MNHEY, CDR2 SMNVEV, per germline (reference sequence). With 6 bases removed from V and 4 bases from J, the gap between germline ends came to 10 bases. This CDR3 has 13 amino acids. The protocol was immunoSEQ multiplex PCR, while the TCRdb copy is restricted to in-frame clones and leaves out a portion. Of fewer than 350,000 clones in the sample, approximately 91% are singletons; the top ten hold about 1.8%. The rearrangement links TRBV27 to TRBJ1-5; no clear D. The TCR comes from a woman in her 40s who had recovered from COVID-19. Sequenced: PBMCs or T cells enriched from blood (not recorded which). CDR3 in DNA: TGTGCCAGCAGCATCCGGGTTAATCAGCCCCAGCATTTT. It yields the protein CASSIRVNQPQHF.